Described below is a single T cell receptor beta chain sequence and its context. What it binds is not known. This entry belongs to a study of cytomegalovirus exposure and HLA in healthy donors. The study, taken as a whole, reports: Reported findings show TCR beta sequences accurately forecast HLA-A and HLA-B alleles in most subjects. Reports described diagnosis of cytomegalovirus status by the classifier as highly specific and sensitive. A list of roughly 160 TCR beta chains associated with cytomegalovirus was given.

V lost 6 bases and J lost 2; bases outside the gene matches: 10. Germline V CDR1 and CDR2: SGHTA, FQGNSA. This CDR3 has 15 residues. A multiplex PCR was run with 60 Vbeta primers and 13 Jbeta primers. Some clones are missing from TCRdb's copy, which holds only in-frame ones; the method was immunoSEQ multiplex PCR. The sample lists some 100,000 clones, 80% to 90% occurring once. Each donor's status was that of a healthy bone marrow donor. The TCR was taken from a woman aged 18-30 years in good health and CMV-seronegative. The sample consisted of PBMCs. The V and J genes are TRBV7-2 and TRBJ2-7, with 7 nucleotides matching TRBD1. This CDR3 reads CASSSRQGPTYEQYF. The CDR3 DNA sequence: TGTGCCAGCAGTTCAAGACAGGGACCTACCTACGAGCAGTACTTC.